This TCR beta chain was profiled in a study of T cells in localized non-small cell lung cancer. This CDR3 has 14 amino acids. The V end was cut by 4 bases, the J end by 2 bases, with 11 bases between. Germline V lookup: CDR1 LNHNV, CDR2 YYDKDF (reference sequence). The protocol was immunoSEQ multiplex PCR, while the TCRdb copy is restricted to in-frame clones and leaves out a portion. The repertoire has about 20,000 clones, 87% of them found once; the top ten carry 12%. Overall study findings and caveats: Paired adjacent lung recovered a median approximately 57 of the top 100 tumor clones.

A remark on this clone: Its antigen is currently unknown.

The chain is built from TRBV15 and TRBJ2-5; D perhaps matches TRBD2 (6 bases). This TCR was sampled from a man aged 35-75 years with stage II squamous cell lung carcinoma. The sequenced sample was PBMCs, obtained before any cancer treatment. In DNA form, the CDR3 reads TGTGCCACCAGCATGGACGCGGGACAAGAGACCCAGTACTTC. Translated: CATSMDAGQETQYF.